A single sample is the source of the 13 T cell receptor beta chains below, sequenced in a study of shared clonotypes between healthy human individuals. TCRdb's table, derived via immunoSEQ multiplex PCR, lists solely in-frame clones and lacks some. The sample contains 2,500,000 or so clones, 93% of which appear only once. Source material: naive CD4+ T cells from PBMCs. Regarding subset: CD45RA+ positively selected. Receptors were obtained from a man younger than 30 in good health. Some clones in this sample may be carry-over from other donors' samples.

This clone came up once. V usage is TRBV10-1 and J usage is TRBJ1-1, with 8 bases fitting TRBD1. Germline V CDR1 and CDR2: WNHNN, SYGVQD (reference sequence). Trimming at V came to 6 bases and at J to 7 bases, leaving 7 bases not matched to a gene. The length of the CDR3 is 13 residues. CDR3 DNA: TGCGCCAGCAGGGGCCCCGGGACAGGTGAAGCTTTCTTT. It codes for CASRGPGTGEAFF.

This clone was observed a handful of times. The J gene is TRBJ1-1, the V gene TRBV7-3; no definite D call. The V end lost 0 bases, the J end lost 7 bases, and 9 bases lay between the germline ends. Germline CDR1 and CDR2: SGHTA and FQGTGA. This CDR3 contains 13 residues. CDR3: CASSLTRGLEAFF. The CDR3 DNA reads as TGTGCCAGCAGCTTAACGAGAGGCCTTGAAGCTTTCTTT.

CDR3 region: CASSIGGTRYEQYF. Written as DNA, the CDR3 is TGTGCCAGTAGTATAGGGGGGACCCGTTACGAGCAGTACTTC. V and J are TRBV19 and TRBJ2-7, with D possibly called TRBD1 or TRBD2 (5 bases each). Trimming removed 1 base from V and 4 bases from J, with 11 bases in between. The CDR3 runs 14 residues. From germline, CDR1 is LNHDA and CDR2 SQIVND (reference sequence).

A word on this clone: A much larger clone differs by one base, so this may be a read error. The sample holds other DNA sequences that translate to the same CDR3. The chain carries TRBV6-5 and TRBJ2-3; D is undetermined. The CDR3 runs 11 residues. V was pared by 6 bases and J by 3 bases, with 4 bases between. Per the germline V gene, CDR1 is MNHEY and CDR2 is SVGAGI. CDR3: CASRLTDTQYF. Here the CDR3 DNA reads TGTGCCAGCAGGTTAACAGATACGCAGTATTTT.

This sequence joins TRBV15 and TRBJ2-1, with TRBD1 matching 7 bases. CDR3 length: 16 residues. The germline V gene encodes CDR1 LNHNV and CDR2 YYDKDF (reference sequence). V shed 2 bases, J shed 0 bases, and the junction held 4 bases outside the gene matches. The CDR3 coding sequence is TGTGCCACCAGCAGAACCAGGGACAGCTCCTACAATGAGCAGTTCTTC. Translating gives CATSRTRDSSYNEQFF.

The rearrangement uses TRBV7-3 and TRBJ1-1, with TRBD1 as a possible D gene (5 bases). CDR1 and CDR2 from the germline V gene are SGHTA and FQGTGA. This CDR3 has 14 amino acids. Trimming took 3 bases from V and 5 from J, leaving 13 bases between them. The CDR3 spells CASSFSQGSTEAFF. CDR3 nucleotide sequence: TGTGCCAGCAGCTTTTCTCAGGGTTCTACTGAAGCTTTCTTT.

V usage is TRBV9 and J usage is TRBJ1-1; TRBD1 aligns across 7 bases. The CDR3 runs to 15 residues. Germline assignment: CDR1 SGDLS and CDR2 YYNGEE. V lost 4 bases, J lost 0 bases, and 6 bases stayed unmatched. CDR3 loop: CASSPWGQMNTEAFF. The CDR3 coding sequence is TGTGCCAGCAGCCCGTGGGGACAGATGAACACTGAAGCTTTCTTT.

The chain has TRBV9 and TRBJ2-1; 9 bases map to TRBD2. The CDR3 runs to 18 residues. Losses at the gene ends were 6 bases for V and 0 bases for J; bases not matched to a gene: 13. CDR1 SGDLS and CDR2 YYNGEE come from the germline V gene. The CDR3 bases are TGTGCCAGCACCGAGGGCGGGGGGGCTTCGAGCTCCTACAATGAGCAGTTCTTC. This codes for CASTEGGGASSSYNEQFF.

CDR3 sequence (DNA): TGTGCCAGCAGTTACAGGACAGGGGTGGGCACCGGGGAGCTGTTTTTT. Protein product: CASSYRTGVGTGELFF. V gene TRBV28 combines with J gene TRBJ2-2; 9 nucleotides align to TRBD1. The CDR3 is made up of 16 amino acids. With 4 bases clipped from V and 4 bases from J, the junction kept 7 bases outside the gene matches. CDR1 and CDR2 from the germline V gene are MDHEN and SYDVKM.

The chain employs TRBV5-1 and TRBJ2-7, with TRBD1 matching over 10 bases. V shed 2 bases and J 4 bases; nucleotides not matched to a gene: 6. CDR1 and CDR2 (germline): SGHRS, YFSETQ. CDR3 size: 15 residues. This CDR3 is CASSLNDRGLYEQYF. CDR3 in DNA: TGCGCCAGCAGCTTAAATGACAGGGGGCTATACGAGCAGTACTTC.

Written as DNA, the CDR3 is TGTGCCAGCAGCTTAGAGGGATTGGGGCCTCAGCATTTT. Its translation is CASSLEGLGPQHF. This chain links TRBV7-9 with TRBJ1-5, with D maybe TRBD1 (5 bases). V lost 1 base to trimming and J lost 13 bases, with 14 bases between them. Germline CDR1 and CDR2: SEHNR and FQNEAQ (reference sequence). CDR3 size: 13 residues.

The chain combines TRBV6-6 with TRBJ1-1; 11 bases agree with TRBD1. CDR1 is MNHNY, CDR2 SVGAGI, per germline (reference sequence). CDR3 length equals 16 residues. V gave up 5 bases and J gave up 4 bases; unmatched junction bases: 9. The CDR3 loop reads CASSVPGQGVITEAFF. The CDR3 DNA is TGTGCCAGCAGTGTACCGGGACAGGGGGTTATCACTGAAGCTTTCTTT.

The V and J genes are TRBV28 and TRBJ1-2; D is perhaps TRBD1 (5 bases). V was shortened by 7 bases and J by 4 bases, with 16 bases between the two germline ends. CDR1 and CDR2 (germline): MDHEN, SYDVKM. CDR3 size: 14 residues. The CDR3 region is CASTIKGVPYGYTF. The CDR3 DNA reads TGTGCCAGCACCATAAAAGGGGTCCCCTATGGCTACACCTTC.